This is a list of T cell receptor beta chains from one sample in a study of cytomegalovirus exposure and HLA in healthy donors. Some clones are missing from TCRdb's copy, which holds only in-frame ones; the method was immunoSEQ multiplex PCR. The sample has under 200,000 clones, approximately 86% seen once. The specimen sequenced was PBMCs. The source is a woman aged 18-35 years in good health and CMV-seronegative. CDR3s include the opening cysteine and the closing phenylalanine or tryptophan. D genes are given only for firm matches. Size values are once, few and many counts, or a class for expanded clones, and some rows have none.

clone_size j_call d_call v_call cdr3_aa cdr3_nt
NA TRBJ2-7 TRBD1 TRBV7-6 CASSLQGTGGSYEQYF TGTGCCAGCAGCCTCCAAGGGACAGGGGGCTCCTACGAGCAGTACTTC
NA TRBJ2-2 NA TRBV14 CASSQRGTGELFF TGTGCCAGCAGCCAAAGGGGGACCGGGGAGCTGTTTTTT
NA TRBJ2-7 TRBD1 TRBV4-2 CASSPTWTGTYEQYF TGTGCCAGCAGCCCCACTTGGACAGGGACCTACGAGCAGTACTTC
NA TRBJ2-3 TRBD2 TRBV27 CASVGRAGGRDTQYF TGTGCCAGCGTAGGGAGAGCGGGGGGGAGAGATACGCAGTATTTT
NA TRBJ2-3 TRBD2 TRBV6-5 CASSYETSGLGTQYF TGTGCCAGCAGTTACGAGACTAGCGGTTTAGGTACGCAGTATTTT
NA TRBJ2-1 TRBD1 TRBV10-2 CASSDLGQRSYNEQFF TGCGCCAGCAGTGACTTGGGACAGAGGTCCTACAATGAGCAGTTCTTC
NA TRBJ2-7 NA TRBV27 CASRPGAPPTKEYF TGTGCCAGCAGGCCTGGGGCCCCCCCTACGAAGGAGTACTTC
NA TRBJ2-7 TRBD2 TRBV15 CATSRAPSGSIYEQYF TGTGCCACCAGCAGGGCCCCTAGCGGGAGTATCTACGAGCAGTACTTC
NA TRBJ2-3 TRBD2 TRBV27 CASQFGYGGSADTQYF TGTGCCAGCCAATTCGGGTACGGGGGGTCCGCAGATACGCAGTATTTT
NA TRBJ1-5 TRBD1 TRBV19 CASSFGTGNQPQHF TGTGCCAGTAGTTTTGGGACAGGCAATCAGCCCCAGCATTTT
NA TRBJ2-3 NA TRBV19 CASSIRGGASTDTQYF TGTGCCAGTAGTATACGAGGGGGGGCAAGCACAGATACGCAGTATTTT
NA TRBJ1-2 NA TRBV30 CAWKVSGEGDYGYTF TGTGCCTGGAAGGTCAGTGGAGAGGGCGACTATGGCTACACCTTC
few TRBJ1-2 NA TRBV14 CASSQAGNYGYTF TGTGCCAGCAGCCAAGCCGGGAACTATGGCTACACCTTC
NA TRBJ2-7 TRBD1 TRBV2 CASSERRGLTSIPYF TGTGCCAGCAGTGAAAGAAGGGGGCTTACATCGATTCCCTACTTC
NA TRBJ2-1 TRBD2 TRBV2 CASNRLAGAFSYNEQFF TGTGCCAGCAACAGACTAGCGGGGGCCTTCTCCTACAATGAGCAGTTCTTC
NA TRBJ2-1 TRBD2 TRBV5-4 CASSFRPGLAGAREQFF TGTGCCAGCAGCTTTAGACCGGGACTAGCGGGAGCAAGGGAGCAGTTCTTC
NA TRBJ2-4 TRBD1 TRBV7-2 CASSLGGQGDIQYF TGTGCCAGCAGCTTAGGGGGACAGGGCGACATTCAGTACTTC
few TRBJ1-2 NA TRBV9 CASSVAGGTNYGYTF TGTGCCAGCAGCGTAGCGGGGGGTACTAACTATGGCTACACCTTC
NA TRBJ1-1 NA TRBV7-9 CASSTGFSTEAFF TGTGCCAGCAGCACAGGGTTCAGCACTGAAGCTTTCTTT
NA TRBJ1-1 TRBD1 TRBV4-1 CASSPTSGTVNTEAFF TGCGCCAGCAGCCCAACTTCCGGGACAGTGAACACTGAAGCTTTCTTT
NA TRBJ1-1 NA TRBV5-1 CASSLPSTNTEAFF TGCGCCAGCAGCTTGCCCAGTACGAACACTGAAGCTTTCTTT
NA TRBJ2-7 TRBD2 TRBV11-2 CASRTSGRSSYEQYF TGTGCCAGCAGAACAAGCGGGAGATCGTCCTACGAGCAGTACTTC
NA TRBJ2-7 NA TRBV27 CASSASPTGYEQYF TGTGCCAGCAGTGCCTCCCCTACAGGCTACGAGCAGTACTTC
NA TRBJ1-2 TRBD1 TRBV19 CASSSPGQGIYGYTF TGTGCCAGTAGTTCCCCGGGACAGGGGATTTATGGCTACACCTTC
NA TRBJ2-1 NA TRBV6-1 CASSVAADYNEQFF TGTGCCAGCAGTGTAGCGGCAGACTACAATGAGCAGTTCTTC
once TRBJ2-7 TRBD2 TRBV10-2 CASRLAGGPYEQYF TGCGCCAGCAGGTTAGCGGGGGGTCCCTACGAGCAGTACTTC
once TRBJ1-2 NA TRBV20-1 CTSSGGFGYTF TGCACCTCCTCGGGGGGGTTCGGCTACACCTTC
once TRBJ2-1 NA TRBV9 CASSVGQGRTYNEQFF TGTGCCAGCAGCGTAGGGCAGGGAAGAACCTACAATGAGCAGTTCTTC
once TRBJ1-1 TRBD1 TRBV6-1 CASSDRDRATEAFF TGTGCCAGCAGTGACCGGGACAGGGCCACTGAAGCTTTCTTT
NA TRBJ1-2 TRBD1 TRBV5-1 CASSLTGADNYGYTF TGCGCCAGCAGCTTGACAGGGGCGGATAACTATGGCTACACCTTC
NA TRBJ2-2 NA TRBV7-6 CASSLARGTGELFF TGTGCCAGCAGCTTAGCCAGAGGGACCGGGGAGCTGTTTTTT
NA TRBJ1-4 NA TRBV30 CAWSPLARDNEKLFF TGTGCCTGGAGCCCTCTAGCTCGGGATAATGAAAAACTGTTTTTT
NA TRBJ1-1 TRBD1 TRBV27 CASSLGQGPSAPKAFF TGTGCCAGCAGTCTGGGACAGGGGCCCTCTGCCCCGAAAGCTTTCTTT
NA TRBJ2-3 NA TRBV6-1 CASSEEDTQYF TGTGCCAGCAGTGAGGAGGATACGCAGTATTTT
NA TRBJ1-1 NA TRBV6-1 CASSESLLRRLNTEAFF TGTGCCAGCAGTGAATCTCTACTTAGGCGGTTGAACACTGAAGCTTTCTTT
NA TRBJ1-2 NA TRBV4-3 CASSQDESGWDGYTF TGCGCCAGCAGCCAAGATGAGTCCGGGTGGGATGGCTACACCTTC
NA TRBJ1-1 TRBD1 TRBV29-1 CSVRTGVGTEAFF TGCAGCGTGCGCACAGGGGTAGGCACTGAAGCTTTCTTT
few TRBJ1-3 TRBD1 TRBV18 CASSRDSLINTIYF TGTGCCAGCTCGCGGGACAGTCTAATAAACACCATATATTTT
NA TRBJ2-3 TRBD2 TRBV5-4 CASSRQSGLVADTQYF TGTGCCAGCAGCCGACAGTCGGGACTAGTGGCAGATACGCAGTATTTT
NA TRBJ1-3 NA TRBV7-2 CASSRPGLENTIYF TGTGCCAGCAGCCGGCCGGGACTCGAAAACACCATATATTTT
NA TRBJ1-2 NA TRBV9 CASSPNHGGPYGYTF TGTGCCAGCAGCCCAAACCACGGCGGGCCCTATGGCTACACCTTC
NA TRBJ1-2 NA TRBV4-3 CASSQVYYDDYTF TGCGCCAGCAGCCAAGTCTACTATGATGACTACACCTTC
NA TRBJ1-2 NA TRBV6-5 CASSYSPDNYYGYTF TGTGCCAGCAGTTACTCCCCGGACAATTACTATGGCTACACCTTC
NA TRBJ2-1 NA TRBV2 CASSEGRGINEQFF TGTGCCAGCAGTGAAGGTAGAGGGATCAATGAGCAGTTCTTC
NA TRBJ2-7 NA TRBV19 CASSNARGYEQYF TGTGCCAGTTCTAACGCCAGGGGATACGAGCAGTACTTC
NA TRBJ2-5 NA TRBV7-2 CASSLGLAGRGTQYF TGTGCCAGCAGCTTAGGTCTAGCCGGACGGGGGACCCAGTACTTC
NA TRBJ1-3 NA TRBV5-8 CASSLRGLSGNTIYF TGTGCCAGCAGCTTGAGGGGACTCTCTGGAAACACCATATATTTT
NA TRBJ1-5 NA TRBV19 CASGRTVFIQPQHF TGTGCCAGTGGAAGGACAGTTTTTATCCAGCCCCAGCATTTT
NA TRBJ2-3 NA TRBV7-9 CASSLQGLTDTQYF TGTGCCAGCAGCCTACAGGGTCTCACAGATACGCAGTATTTT
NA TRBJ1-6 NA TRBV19 CGTGTPTPDSPLHF TGTGGGACTGGGACACCAACTCCGGATTCACCCCTCCACTTT
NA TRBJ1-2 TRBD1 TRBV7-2 CASSPTERGLWGYTF TGTGCCAGCAGCCCGACTGAGAGGGGGCTCTGGGGCTACACCTTC
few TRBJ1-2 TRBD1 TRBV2 CAGQESNYGYTF TGTGCCGGACAGGAGTCTAACTATGGCTACACCTTC
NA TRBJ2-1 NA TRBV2 CATSGQGGYGRASYNEQFF TGTGCCACCTCGGGACAGGGTGGGTACGGGAGGGCTTCCTACAATGAGCAGTTCTTC
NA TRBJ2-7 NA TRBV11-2 CASSSKGAPPYEQYF TGTGCCAGCAGCTCTAAAGGGGCCCCGCCCTACGAGCAGTACTTC
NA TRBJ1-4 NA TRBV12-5 CAAAEGEKLFF TGTGCCGCAGCTGAGGGAGAAAAACTGTTTTTT
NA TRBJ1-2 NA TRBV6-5 CASSPTREGYGYTF TGTGCCAGCAGTCCCACCAGGGAGGGTTATGGCTACACCTTC
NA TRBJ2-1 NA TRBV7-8 CASSLPGPNNEQFF TGTGCCAGCAGCCTACCGGGTCCTAACAATGAGCAGTTCTTC
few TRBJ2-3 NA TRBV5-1 CASSPGGSDTQYF TGCGCCAGCAGCCCCGGAGGGTCGGATACGCAGTATTTT
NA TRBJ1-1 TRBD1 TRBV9 CASSSLTGREAFF TGTGCCAGCAGCTCTTTGACAGGGCGCGAAGCTTTCTTT
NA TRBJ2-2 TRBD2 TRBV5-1 CASSLASGTANTGELFF TGCGCCAGCAGCCTCGCTAGCGGGACCGCGAACACCGGGGAGCTGTTTTTT